The present entry profiles one T cell receptor (beta chain) with its context. The CDR3 spans 16 residues. Trimming took 0 bases from V and 4 from J, leaving 15 bases between them. CDR1 and CDR2 from the germline V gene are LGHNA and YSLEER. This sample was taken from a study of blood T cell repertoires in COVID-19. As for the study in general: Samples representing acute and convalescent COVID-19 were sourced from the United States, Italy and Spain.

Clones were sequenced by immunoSEQ multiplex PCR, and TCRdb holds only the in-frame ones, with some missing. The sample lists under 130,000 clones, 81% occurring once. The chain recombines TRBV4-3 with TRBJ1-2; D is unresolved. Sample: peripheral blood. The receptor was derived from a woman aged 70-85 years with acute or convalescent COVID-19. CDR3 coding DNA: TGCGCCAGCAGCCAAGATCACGGGTTCTTAGGCTATGGCTACACCTTC. It codes for CASSQDHGFLGYGYTF.